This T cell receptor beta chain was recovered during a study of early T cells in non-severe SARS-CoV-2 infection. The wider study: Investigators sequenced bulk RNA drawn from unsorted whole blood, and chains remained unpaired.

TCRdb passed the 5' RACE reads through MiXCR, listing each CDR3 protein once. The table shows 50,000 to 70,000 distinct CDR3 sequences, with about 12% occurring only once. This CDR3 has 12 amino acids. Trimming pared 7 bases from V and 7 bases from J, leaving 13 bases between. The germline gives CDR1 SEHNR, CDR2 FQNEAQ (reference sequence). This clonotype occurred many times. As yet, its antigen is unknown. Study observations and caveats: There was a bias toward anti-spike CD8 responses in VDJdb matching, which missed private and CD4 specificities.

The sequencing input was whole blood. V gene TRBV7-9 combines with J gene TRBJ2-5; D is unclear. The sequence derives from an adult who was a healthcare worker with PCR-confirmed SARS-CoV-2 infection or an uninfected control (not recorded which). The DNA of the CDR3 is TGTGCCAGCACCAAAACTGCCGGGACCCAGTACTTC. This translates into CASTKTAGTQYF.